One sample yielded the 6 T cell receptor beta chains listed below, sequenced in a study of T cell responses to AZD1222 COVID-19 vaccine. Repertoires were generated with immunoSEQ multiplex PCR, while TCRdb's copy carries only in-frame clones and drops some. Of 150,000 to 200,000 clones listed, roughly nine tenths are singletons. The sample in question was peripheral blood, obtained 28 days after the second AZD1222 dose. The receptors derive from an adult who received the AZD1222 COVID-19 vaccine.

The chain combines TRBV3-1 (or the pseudogene TRBV3-2) with TRBJ2-1, with 15 bases identical to TRBD2. The CDR3 runs to 17 residues. The germline CDR1 and CDR2 sequences are LGHDT and YNNKEL (reference sequence). The V segment lost 1 base and the J segment 10 bases; nucleotides outside the gene matches: 8. The CDR3 DNA is TGTGCCAGCAGCCAAGGCGGGACTAGCGGGGGGTTCGTGGAGCAGTTCTTC. This codes for CASSQGGTSGGFVEQFF.

Notes on this clone: A read error may account for a junction end that differs from germline. The chain uses TRBV7-7 and TRBJ2-7; 9 bases line up with TRBD2. CDR1 and CDR2 from the germline V gene are SSHAT and FNYEAQ (reference sequence). This CDR3 has 15 residues. CDR3 bases: TGTGCTAGCAGCCTGGGGACTAGCAATATCTACGAGCAGTACTTC. Its translation: CASSLGTSNIYEQYF.

The chain links TRBV19 to TRBJ2-4; D possibly corresponds to TRBD1 (6 bases). Trimming stripped 9 bases from V and 5 bases from J, with 14 bases between. From germline, CDR1 is LNHDA and CDR2 SQIVND (reference sequence). The CDR3 spans 13 residues. The DNA of the CDR3 is TGTGCCAGCTCGGACAGCGGAGAAAACATTCAGTACTTC. This encodes CASSDSGENIQYF.

The rearrangement links TRBV6-1 to TRBJ1-6, with a tentative D call TRBD1 (5 bases). The CDR3 loop spans 15 amino acids. Germline V CDR1 and CDR2: MNHNS, SASEGT. With 0 bases removed from V and 10 bases from J, the gap between germline ends came to 13 bases. The CDR3 region is CASSEAVRGRSPLHF. DNA for the CDR3: TGTGCCAGCAGTGAAGCAGTGAGGGGACGGTCACCCCTCCACTTT.

CDR3 in DNA: TGTGCCAGCAGTTACGCTAGCGGGAGGCCCTTCCACTCCTACGAGCAGTACTTC. Translated: CASSYASGRPFHSYEQYF. This chain connects TRBV6-2 or TRBV6-3 to TRBJ2-7; TRBD2 agrees at 11 bases. This CDR3 comprises 18 residues. CDR1 is MNHEY and CDR2 is SVGEGT in the germline V gene. With V trimmed by 2 bases and J by 0 bases, 9 bases remained unmatched.

The chain is built from TRBV12-3 or TRBV12-4 and TRBJ1-2; D not resolved. The CDR3 runs 13 residues. V dropped 2 bases and J dropped 4 bases, with 8 bases sitting between them. CDR3 bases: TGTGCCAGCAGTTTATTGGGTAGCTATGGCTACACCTTC. Its protein is CASSLLGSYGYTF.